These 5 T cell receptor beta chains share one sample of origin, sequenced in a study of response to subunit inactivated influenza vaccine. One entry per CDR3 protein, called by TCRdb with MiXCR from the RT-PCR reads. Of approximately 700,000 distinct CDR3 sequences listed, about 15% are singletons. The sample in question was PBMCs from blood, obtained less than 15 days before vaccination. The receptors originated from a man in his fifties or sixties who received an inactivated influenza vaccine.

V is TRBV24-1 and J is TRBJ1-2; 8 bases map to TRBD1. The CDR3 has 14 amino acids. Germline-derived CDR1 and CDR2 are KGHDR and SFDVKD. V lost 3 bases and J lost 3; bases outside the gene matches: 2. This CDR3 is CATSDPQGDYGYTF. CDR3 sequence (DNA): TGTGCCACCAGTGATCCACAGGGGGACTATGGCTACACCTTC.

This chain connects TRBV18 to TRBJ2-1, with 13 bases that match TRBD2. V was clipped by 4 bases and J by 9 bases; unmatched bases: 15. The CDR3 extends over 18 amino acids. Germline-derived CDR1 and CDR2 are KGHSH and LQKENI. CDR3 bases: TGTGCCAGCTCACAGCTTCTCACTAGCGGGAGGGCCGTTGGTGAGCAGTTCTTC. Residues: CASSQLLTSGRAVGEQFF.

This clonotype was counted only a few times. This sequence joins TRBV28 and TRBJ1-5; a possible D gene is TRBD1 (5 bases). CDR1 and CDR2 from the germline V gene are MDHEN and SYDVKM. Trimming took off 6 bases at V and 1 base at J, with 19 bases between the two ends. The CDR3 spans 17 residues. The CDR3 nucleotides read TGTGCCAGCAGAGTCAAACGGAGGGGTGTCAGCAATCAGCCCCAGCATTTT. Amino acid sequence: CASRVKRRGVSNQPQHF. Supplemented by reference TRBV28 and TRBJ1-5, the full variable domain reads DVKVTQSSRYLVKRTGEKVFLECVQDMDHENMFWYRQDPGLGLRLIYFSYDVKMKEKGDIPEGYSVSREKKERFSLILESASTNQTSMYLCASRVKRRGVSNQPQHFGDGTRLSIL.

The chain has TRBV5-1 and TRBJ1-5; a weak D match, TRBD1 (5 bases). The CDR3 is made up of 13 amino acids. From germline, CDR1 is SGHRS and CDR2 YFSETQ. V lost 4 bases and J lost 9, with 14 bases in between. The CDR3 is CASSPSGPWPQHF. Here the CDR3 DNA reads TGCGCCAGCAGCCCCTCAGGGCCGTGGCCCCAGCATTTT.

The V and J genes are TRBV11-2 and TRBJ2-1; 10 nucleotides align to TRBD2. This CDR3 has 20 amino acids. The J segment lost 1 base and the V segment lost 3 bases, leaving 15 bases of the junction unmatched. Germline lookup yields CDR1 SGHAT and CDR2 FQNNGV. The CDR3 DNA is TGTGCCAGCAGCTTCAGTCTAGCGGGAGCTCCGACGAGTTCCTACAATGAGCAGTTCTTC. Translated, it gives CASSFSLAGAPTSSYNEQFF. Full variable domain (remainder filled in from reference TRBV11-2 and TRBJ2-1): EAGVAQSPRYKIIEKRQSVAFWCNPISGHATLYWYQQILGQGPKLLIQFQNNGVVDDSQLPKDRFSAERLKGVDSTLKIQPAKLEDSAVYLCASSFSLAGAPTSSYNEQFFGPGTRLTVL.